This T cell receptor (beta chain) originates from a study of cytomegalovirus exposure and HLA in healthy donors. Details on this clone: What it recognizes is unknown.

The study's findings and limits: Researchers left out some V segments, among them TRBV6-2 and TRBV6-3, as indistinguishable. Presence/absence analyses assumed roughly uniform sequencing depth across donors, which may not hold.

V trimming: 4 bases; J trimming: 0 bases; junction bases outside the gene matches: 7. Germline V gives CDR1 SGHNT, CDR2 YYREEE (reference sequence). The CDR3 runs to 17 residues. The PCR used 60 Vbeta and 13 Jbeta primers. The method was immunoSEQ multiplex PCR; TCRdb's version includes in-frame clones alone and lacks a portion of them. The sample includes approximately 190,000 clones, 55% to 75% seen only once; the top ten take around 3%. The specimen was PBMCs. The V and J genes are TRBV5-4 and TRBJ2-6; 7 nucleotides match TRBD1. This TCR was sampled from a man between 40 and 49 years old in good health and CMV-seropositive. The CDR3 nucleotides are TGTGCCAGCAGCCGACAGGGCCTCTACTCTGGGGCCAACGTCCTGACTTTC. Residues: CASSRQGLYSGANVLTF.